The 17 T cell receptor beta chains in this list originate from one sample, sequenced in a study of a mutant IDH1 vaccine in newly diagnosed glioma. Time point: baseline, week 1 (first vaccination visit). Noted treatment: pre-vaccination baseline after standard-of-care therapy. Using immunoSEQ multiplex PCR, the repertoire was profiled, and TCRdb retains in-frame clones only, with some absent. In the table there are around 50,000 clones, 70% to 90% of which are singletons. Material: PBMCs, obtained from a glioma patient treated with radiotherapy, temozolomide or both. The receptors derive from a man between 40 and 49 years old with glioma.

The chain employs TRBV4-1 and TRBJ2-1, with TRBD2 matching 10 bases. The trim removed 4 bases at V and 7 bases at J, leaving 7 bases unmatched. Germline V lookup: CDR1 MGHRA, CDR2 YSYEKL. This CDR3 is built from 15 residues. The CDR3 loop reads CASSRSLSGRNEQFF. In DNA, the CDR3 is TGCGCCAGCAGCCGCTCCCTTAGCGGGAGGAATGAGCAGTTCTTC.

This chain joins TRBV7-2 and TRBJ2-5, with 11 bases aligning to TRBD1. Germline trimming cut 6 bases from V and 4 bases from J; bases unmatched to any gene: 7. Germline V CDR1 and CDR2: SGHTA, FQGNSA. The CDR3 covers 15 residues. CDR3 coding DNA: TGTGCCAGCAGTTGGGGACAGGGGGTCCGAGAGACCCAGTACTTC. Protein: CASSWGQGVRETQYF.

V gene TRBV6-1 combines with J gene TRBJ1-2; D gene ambiguous. Between the trimmed V and J ends, which lost 3 bases and 4 bases, there was a span of 9 bases. This CDR3 comprises 13 residues. Per germline, CDR1 MNHNS and CDR2 SASEGT. The CDR3 here is CASSDWNSYGYTF. In DNA, the CDR3 is TGTGCCAGCAGTGATTGGAATTCCTATGGCTACACCTTC.

The chain employs TRBV10-3 and TRBJ2-7, with D perhaps TRBD2 (5 bases). Germline loops: CDR1 ENHRY, CDR2 SYGVKD. Trimming stripped 6 bases from V and 1 base from J, with 16 bases between. The CDR3 contains 15 residues. The CDR3 region is CAIRESTDSSYEQYF. CDR3 DNA: TGTGCCATCAGGGAAAGTACGGACTCTTCCTACGAGCAGTACTTC.

The chain couples TRBV28 to TRBJ2-7; D not certain. V dropped 6 bases and J dropped 2 bases, with 17 bases sitting between them. In germline, CDR1 is MDHEN, CDR2 SYDVKM. The length of the CDR3 is 15 residues. The CDR3 protein is CASSQLISITYEQYF. CDR3 sequence (DNA): TGTGCCAGCAGCCAACTGATTAGCATTACCTACGAGCAGTACTTC.

V usage is TRBV29-1 and J usage is TRBJ2-5; D remains ambiguous. CDR1 is SQVTM, CDR2 ANQGSEA, per germline. V gave up 7 bases and J gave up 5 bases, with 17 bases separating them. The CDR3 runs to 13 residues. The CDR3 here is CSAQRARSETQYF. The CDR3 nucleotides are TGCAGCGCTCAACGTGCTAGATCCGAGACCCAGTACTTC.

This clone is a singleton in its sample. The chain is built from TRBV11-2 and TRBJ1-3; no definite D call. From germline, CDR1 is SGHAT and CDR2 FQNNGV. The CDR3 is 16 residues long. V lost 5 bases and J 0 bases, leaving 14 bases between the germline ends. The CDR3 region is CASSPRTGSSGNTIYF. The CDR3 coding sequence is TGTGCCAGCAGCCCCCGGACCGGGAGCTCTGGAAACACCATATATTTT.

The chain combines TRBV4-2 with TRBJ2-7; possibly TRBD2 for D (5 bases). The length of the CDR3 is 16 residues. The germline CDR1 and CDR2 sequences are LGHNA and YNFKEQ. Trimming left V 0 bases short and J 3 bases short, with 15 bases between. The CDR3: CASSQERGAGDYEQYF. In DNA, the CDR3 is TGTGCCAGCAGCCAAGAACGGGGTGCGGGCGACTACGAGCAGTACTTC.

This chain's CDR3 is CASSPTRGSNQPQHF. Written as DNA, the CDR3 is TGTGCCAGCAGTCCGACCCGGGGGAGCAATCAGCCCCAGCATTTT. The rearrangement links TRBV6-1 to TRBJ1-5; D possibly corresponds to TRBD1 (5 bases). Trimming stripped 5 bases from V and 1 base from J, with 12 bases between. Germline V gene sequence: CDR1 MNHNS, CDR2 SASEGT. The CDR3 has 15 amino acids.

This clone showed up just a few times. The J gene is TRBJ2-7, the V gene TRBV14; no clear D gene. Germline V gives CDR1 SGHDN, CDR2 FVKESK. V shed 1 base and J shed 2 bases, with 12 bases lying between them. The CDR3 length is 15 residues. The CDR3 nucleotides read TGTGCCAGCAGCCAAGTAGAAGCGCTTCCCTACGAGCAGTACTTC. It is translated as CASSQVEALPYEQYF.

The gene calls are TRBV5-4 and TRBJ2-7; the D gene is possibly TRBD2 (5 bases). The CDR3 length is 14 residues. From germline, CDR1 is SGHNT and CDR2 YYREEE (reference sequence). Trimming took off 0 bases at V and 4 bases at J, with 11 bases between the two ends. The CDR3 is CASSLAQRSYEQYF. The DNA for the CDR3 is TGTGCCAGCAGCTTGGCTCAGCGGTCGTACGAGCAGTACTTC.

The chain combines TRBV2 with TRBJ2-3; 9 bases are shared with TRBD1. V was clipped by 5 bases and J by 15 bases; unmatched bases: 6. This CDR3 is built from 11 residues. The germline V gene encodes CDR1 SNHLY and CDR2 FYNNEI. The CDR3 DNA sequence: TGTGCCAGCAGTATCCGGGACAGGGACTATTTT. Residues: CASSIRDRDYF.

This chain connects TRBV19 to TRBJ2-7; D could derive from TRBD1 or TRBD2 (6 bases each). CDR1 is LNHDA and CDR2 is SQIVND in the germline V gene (reference sequence). V dropped 9 bases and J dropped 5 bases, with 26 bases sitting between them. The CDR3 has 16 residues. CDR3 sequence (DNA): TGTGCCAGCCGGTCACAGGGTGGGGGGCGCGTCGACGAGCAGTACTTC. Translating gives CASRSQGGGRVDEQYF.

The chain uses TRBV18 and TRBJ2-1; the D is unclear. This CDR3 is 13 amino acids long. Trimming shortened V by 6 bases and J by 5 bases, and 11 bases separated the two germline ends. CDR1 and CDR2 from the germline V gene are KGHSH and LQKENI. CDR3 in amino acids: CASSPLIDNEQFF. DNA for the CDR3: TGTGCCAGCTCCCCCCTAATTGACAATGAGCAGTTCTTC.

This clone was detected once. V and J are TRBV7-9 and TRBJ2-7; D gene uncertain. The germline gives CDR1 SEHNR, CDR2 FQNEAQ (reference sequence). Trimming took off 2 bases at V and 3 bases at J, with 11 bases between the two ends. CDR3 length: 14 amino acids. CDR3 region: CASSLSGTYYEQYF. The CDR3 nucleotides read TGTGCCAGCAGCTTATCGGGCACCTACTACGAGCAGTACTTC.

This chain uses TRBV2 with TRBJ1-1, with TRBD1 matching over 7 bases. Trimming removed 7 bases from V and 5 bases from J; junction bases left unmatched: 7. Germline V gene data show CDR1 as SNHLY and CDR2 as FYNNEI. The CDR3 has 13 residues. Written as DNA, the CDR3 is TGTGCCAGCAAGGTAGCCAGGGGGACTGAAGCTTTCTTT. Its protein product is CASKVARGTEAFF.

The V gene is TRBV29-1, the J gene TRBJ1-4; 9 bases match TRBD1. V lost 8 bases to trimming and J lost 5 bases; unmatched junction nucleotides: 9. Looked up from germline, CDR1 is SQVTM and CDR2 is ANQGSEA. This CDR3 has 14 residues. The CDR3 loop is CSPRPGTGNEKLFF. The DNA of the CDR3 is TGCAGCCCTCGTCCCGGGACAGGGAATGAAAAACTGTTTTTT.